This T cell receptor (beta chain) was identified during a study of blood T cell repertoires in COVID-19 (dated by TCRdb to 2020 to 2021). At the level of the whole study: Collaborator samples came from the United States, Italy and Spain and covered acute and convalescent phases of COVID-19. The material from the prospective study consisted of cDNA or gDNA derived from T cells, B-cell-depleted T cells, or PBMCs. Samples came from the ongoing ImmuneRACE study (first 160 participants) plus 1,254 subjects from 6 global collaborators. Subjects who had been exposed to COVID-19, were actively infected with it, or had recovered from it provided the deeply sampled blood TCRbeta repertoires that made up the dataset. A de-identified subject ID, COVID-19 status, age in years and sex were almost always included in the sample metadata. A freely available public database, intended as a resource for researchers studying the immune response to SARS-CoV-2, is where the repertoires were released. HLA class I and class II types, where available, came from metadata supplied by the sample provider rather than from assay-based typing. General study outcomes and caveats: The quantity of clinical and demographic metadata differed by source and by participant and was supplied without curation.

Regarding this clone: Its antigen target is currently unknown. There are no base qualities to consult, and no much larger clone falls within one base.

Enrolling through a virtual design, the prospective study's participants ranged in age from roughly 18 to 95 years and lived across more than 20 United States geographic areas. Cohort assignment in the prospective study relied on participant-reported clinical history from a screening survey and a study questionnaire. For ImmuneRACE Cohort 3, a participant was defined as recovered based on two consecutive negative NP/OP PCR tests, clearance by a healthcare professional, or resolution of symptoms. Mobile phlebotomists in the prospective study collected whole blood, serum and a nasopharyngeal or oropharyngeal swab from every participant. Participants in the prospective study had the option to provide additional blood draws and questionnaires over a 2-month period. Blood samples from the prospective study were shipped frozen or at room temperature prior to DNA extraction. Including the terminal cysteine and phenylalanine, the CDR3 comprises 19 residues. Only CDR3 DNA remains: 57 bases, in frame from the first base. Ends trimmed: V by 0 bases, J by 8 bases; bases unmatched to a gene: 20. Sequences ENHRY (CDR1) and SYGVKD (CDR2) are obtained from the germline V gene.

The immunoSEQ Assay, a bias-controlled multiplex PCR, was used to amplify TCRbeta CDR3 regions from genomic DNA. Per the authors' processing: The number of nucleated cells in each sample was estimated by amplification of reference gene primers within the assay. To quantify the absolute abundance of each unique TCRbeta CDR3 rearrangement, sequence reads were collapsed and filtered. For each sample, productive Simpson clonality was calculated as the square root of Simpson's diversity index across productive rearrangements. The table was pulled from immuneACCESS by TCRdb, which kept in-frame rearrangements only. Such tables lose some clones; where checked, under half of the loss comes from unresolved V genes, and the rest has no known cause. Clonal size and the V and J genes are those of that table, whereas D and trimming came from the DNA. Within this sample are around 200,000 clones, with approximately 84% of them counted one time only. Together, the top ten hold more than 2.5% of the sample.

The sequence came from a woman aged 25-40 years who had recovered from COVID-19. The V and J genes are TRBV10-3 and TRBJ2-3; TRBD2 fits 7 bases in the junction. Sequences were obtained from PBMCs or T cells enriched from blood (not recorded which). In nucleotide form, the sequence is TGTGCCATCAGTGAGTCGATTTTCGCCGGAGGGACTATCGATGGTACGCAGTATTTT. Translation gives CAISESIFAGGTIDGTQYF.